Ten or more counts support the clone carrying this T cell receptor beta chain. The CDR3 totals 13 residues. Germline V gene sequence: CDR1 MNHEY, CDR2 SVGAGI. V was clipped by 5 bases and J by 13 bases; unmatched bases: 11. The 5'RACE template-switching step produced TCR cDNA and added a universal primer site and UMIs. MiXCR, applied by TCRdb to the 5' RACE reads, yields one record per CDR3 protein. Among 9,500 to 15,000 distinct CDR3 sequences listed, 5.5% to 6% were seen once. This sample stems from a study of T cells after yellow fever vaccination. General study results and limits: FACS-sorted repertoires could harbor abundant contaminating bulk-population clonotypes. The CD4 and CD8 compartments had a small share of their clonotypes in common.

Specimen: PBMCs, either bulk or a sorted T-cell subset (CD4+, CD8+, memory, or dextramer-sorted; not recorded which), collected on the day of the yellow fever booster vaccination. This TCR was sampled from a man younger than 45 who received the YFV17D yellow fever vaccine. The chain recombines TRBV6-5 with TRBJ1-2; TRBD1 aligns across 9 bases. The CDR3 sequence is CASSQNTGQGFTF. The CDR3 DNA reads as TGTGCCAGCAGTCAGAACACGGGACAGGGATTCACCTTC.